This TCR beta chain was captured in a study of OX40 agonist ivuxolimab in advanced cancers. Clones were sequenced by immunoSEQ multiplex PCR, and TCRdb holds only the in-frame ones, with some missing. The sample yields fewer than 65,000 clones, more than 75% seen once. CDR1 is LNHNV, CDR2 YYDKDF, per germline (reference sequence). Trimming took off 3 bases at V and 3 bases at J, with 17 bases between the two ends. The CDR3 is made up of 16 amino acids. The TCR sequence derives from an adult with an advanced solid tumor such as melanoma, head and neck, liver or kidney cancer. The sample in question was CD4+ or CD8+ T cells sorted from blood, obtained in a trial of the OX40 agonist ivuxolimab. The chain couples TRBV15 to TRBJ1-2; D remains ambiguous. DNA for the CDR3: TGTGCCACCAGCAGGGTCGGAGCCTATCGGGACTATGGCTACACCTTC. Residues: CATSRVGAYRDYGYTF.